This T cell receptor (beta chain) emerged from a study of blood T cell repertoires in COVID-19 (TCRdb year 2020). At the level of the whole study: The collaborator samples originated in the United States, Italy and Spain and spanned the acute and convalescent phases of COVID-19. The prospective study material was composed of cDNA or gDNA derived from T cells, B-cell-depleted T cells, or PBMCs. Deeply sampled blood TCRbeta repertoires from subjects exposed to, actively infected with, or recovered from COVID-19 were included in the dataset. The repertoires were released in a freely available public database intended as a resource for research on the immune response to SARS-CoV-2. The samples were drawn from the first 160 participants of the ongoing ImmuneRACE study and from over a thousand subjects provided by 6 global collaborators. Sample metadata almost always included a de-identified subject ID, COVID-19 status, age in years and sex. Where HLA class I and class II types were available, the types were taken from metadata supplied by the sample provider, not from assay-based typing. General findings and caveats noted by the study authors: How much clinical and demographic metadata was included differed by source and by participant, and the metadata was provided uncurated.

As for this clone: What antigen it recognizes has not been identified. No clone much larger than this one lies a single base away; base qualities are absent.

TCRbeta CDR3 regions were amplified from genomic DNA using the immunoSEQ Assay, a bias-controlled multiplex PCR. As for the original processing: Nucleated cell counts per sample were estimated from amplification of reference gene primers within the assay. To quantify the absolute abundance of each unique TCRbeta CDR3 rearrangement, sequence reads were collapsed and filtered. For each sample, productive Simpson clonality was calculated by taking the square root of Simpson's diversity index across productive rearrangements. This immuneACCESS table, as held by TCRdb, lists in-frame sequences with V and J called but not all clones. Of the missing ones, under half trace to an unresolved V gene in checked studies; the others have no known cause. That table gives V, J and clone size, and the DNA gave D and trimming. This sample comprises 150,000 or so clones, over 75% of them detected only once. The ten most abundant clones make up more than 6.5% of the sample.

In the prospective study, participants were 18 to 89 years old, resided in fewer than 25 geographic areas of the United States, and were enrolled through a virtual design. In the prospective study, participants were assigned to cohorts based on the clinical history participants reported in a screening survey and a study questionnaire. Recovered participants in ImmuneRACE Cohort 3 were defined by two consecutive negative NP/OP PCR tests, clearance by a healthcare professional, or resolution of symptoms. In the prospective study, mobile phlebotomists collected whole blood, serum and a nasopharyngeal or oropharyngeal swab from each participant. Additional blood draws and questionnaires over an approximately two-month period could optionally be provided by prospective study participants. Before DNA extraction, blood samples from the prospective study were shipped at room temperature or frozen. V is reduced by 4 bases and J by 3 bases, leaving a spacing of 9 bases between them. From a lookup of the germline V gene, CDR1 and CDR2 are MNHEY and SVGAGI. Including the terminal cysteine and phenylalanine, the CDR3 comprises 13 residues. Here the CDR3 DNA is all that survives: 39 bases in frame from base 1.

The clonotype originates from a woman aged 50 to 60 who had recovered from COVID-19. Input material: PBMCs or T cells enriched from blood (not recorded which). The chain links TRBV6-5 with TRBJ1-2; tentative D gene TRBD1, with 6 bases matching. CDR3 loop: CASSSYRDYGYTF. The base sequence is TGTGCCAGCAGTTCCTACAGGGACTATGGCTACACCTTC.